Detailed here is one T cell receptor beta chain. What it binds is not known. The entry originates in a study of cytomegalovirus exposure and HLA in healthy donors. Vbeta (60) and Jbeta (13) primers were used in the PCR. Using immunoSEQ multiplex PCR, the repertoire was profiled, and TCRdb retains in-frame clones only, with some absent. The sample records over 150,000 clones, 75% being singletons. The V and J ends lost 4 bases and 10 bases, in that order; junction bases with no gene match: 9. CDR3 length: 16 amino acids. The germline V gene has CDR1 SGHTA and CDR2 FQGTGA. Study-wide results and limits: In the analysis, some V segments, TRBV6-2 and TRBV6-3 included, were excluded as indistinguishable. Rare TCR sequences predominated, though certain public TCRs were found in many donors.

Material: PBMCs. V is TRBV7-3 and J is TRBJ2-1; 14 bases map to TRBD2. The receptor's source is a male donor in good health and CMV-seronegative. Here the CDR3 reads CASSSSGTSGSHEQFF. The CDR3 DNA sequence: TGTGCCAGCAGCTCCTCCGGGACTAGCGGGAGCCACGAGCAGTTCTTC.